One sample yielded the 7 T cell receptor beta chains listed below, sequenced in a study of PD-1 blockade in classical Hodgkin lymphoma. Time point meaning: cycle 4 day 1 (C4D1), after 6 weeks of nivolumab. Every patient had relapsed following autologous stem cell transplantation, and cohorts differed in brentuximab vedotin exposure. TCRdb keeps only in-frame clones here, not all; method: immunoSEQ multiplex PCR. The sample shows tens of thousands of clones, approximately 76% of them seen only once. Source: peripheral blood mononuclear cells (PBMCs), taken before the fourth cycle of nivolumab. The receptors stem from a human donor with classical Hodgkin lymphoma.

DNA for the CDR3: TGTGCCAGCAGCGCAACCTTTGGGAACACTGAAGCTTTCTTT. Its translation is CASSATFGNTEAFF. V is TRBV6-1 and J is TRBJ1-1; D call uncertain. The CDR3 runs 14 residues. CDR1 and CDR2 (germline): MNHNS, SASEGT. Trimming took off 6 bases at V and 1 base at J, with 12 bases between the two ends.

The genes are TRBV7-8 and TRBJ2-7; D is unclear. Germline lookup yields CDR1 SGHVS and CDR2 FQNEAQ. The CDR3 runs to 14 residues. Trimming shortened V by 5 bases and J by 4 bases, and 15 bases separated the two germline ends. The DNA for the CDR3 is TGTGCCAGCAGCCCAGAGAGCTACCAGTACGAGCAGTACTTC. Its translation is CASSPESYQYEQYF. Supplemented by reference TRBV7-8 and TRBJ2-7, the full variable domain reads GAGVSQSPRYKVAKRGQDVALRCDPISGHVSLFWYQQALGQGPEFLTYFQNEAQLDKSGLPSDRFFAERPEGSVSTLKIQRTQQEDSAVYLCASSPESYQYEQYFGPGTRLTVT.

This clone was detected a few times. The V call is TRBV4-3, the J call TRBJ2-1; D gene unclear. CDR1 and CDR2 (germline): LGHNA, YSLEER. The CDR3 consists of 15 residues. V dropped 1 base and J dropped 4 bases, with 11 bases sitting between them. Here the CDR3 reads CASSQGPTGYNEQFF. CDR3 in DNA: TGCGCCAGCAGCCAAGGGCCCACCGGGTACAATGAGCAGTTCTTC.

J is TRBJ2-7 and V is TRBV5-1; 8 bases are shared with TRBD2. From germline, CDR1 is SGHRS and CDR2 YFSETQ. The CDR3 is 16 amino acids. Germline trimming cut 3 bases from V and 5 bases from J; bases unmatched to any gene: 13. The CDR3 DNA sequence: TGCGCCAGCAGCTACTTCGGGCGGGAGGTTTCCCACGAGCAGTACTTC. Translated, it gives CASSYFGREVSHEQYF.

The chain has TRBV5-6 and TRBJ2-7, with TRBD1 matching 9 bases. In germline, CDR1 is SGHDT, CDR2 YYEEEE. V lost 0 bases to trimming and J lost 5 bases; unmatched junction nucleotides: 6. CDR3 length: 15 residues. The DNA for the CDR3 is TGTGCCAGCAGCTTGGCCGGGACAGGGACCCACGAGCAGTACTTC. Protein: CASSLAGTGTHEQYF.

This clone was detected only once. The V call is TRBV19, the J call TRBJ2-1; D uncertain. V lost 1 base to trimming and J lost 2 bases, with 9 bases between them. CDR1 is LNHDA and CDR2 is SQIVND in the germline V gene (reference sequence). The CDR3 has 15 amino acids. CDR3: CASSIGGQAYNEQFF. In DNA form, the CDR3 reads TGTGCCAGTAGTATAGGAGGTCAAGCCTACAATGAGCAGTTCTTC.

The rearrangement links TRBV5-4 to TRBJ2-5; 16 nucleotides align to TRBD2. The CDR3 sequence is 16 residues long. The junction had 5 bases not matched to a gene; V was cut back by 4 bases and J by 5 bases. Germline V gene lookup returns CDR1 SGHNT and CDR2 YYREEE (reference sequence). The CDR3 spells CASSPGLAGGPETQYF. The DNA for the CDR3 is TGTGCCAGCAGCCCGGGACTAGCGGGAGGGCCGGAGACCCAGTACTTC.